This TCR beta chain emerged from a study of cytomegalovirus exposure and HLA in healthy donors. Libraries were prepared by immunoSEQ multiplex PCR; TCRdb keeps only in-frame clonotypes and omits some of them. The table records roughly 150,000 clones, approximately 87% of them present only once. The length of the CDR3 is 19 residues. The germline V gene has CDR1 SGDLS and CDR2 YYNGEE. With V trimmed by 3 bases and J by 0 bases, 16 bases remained unmatched. This clone appeared once. Its antigen remains unidentified. General observations from the study: Cytomegalovirus association was assigned to about 150 TCR beta chains. First-cohort TCR clusters were later found to tend to co-occur in the roughly 130 validation repertoires.

The rearrangement links TRBV9 to TRBJ1-1; 8 nucleotides agree with TRBD1. The sequencing input was PBMCs. The sequence was obtained from a woman aged 30 to 39 in good health and CMV-seronegative. The CDR3 nucleotides are TGTGCCAGCAGCGCCATCCATGGACAGGGTTGGTCCATGAACACTGAAGCTTTCTTT. Amino acid sequence: CASSAIHGQGWSMNTEAFF.